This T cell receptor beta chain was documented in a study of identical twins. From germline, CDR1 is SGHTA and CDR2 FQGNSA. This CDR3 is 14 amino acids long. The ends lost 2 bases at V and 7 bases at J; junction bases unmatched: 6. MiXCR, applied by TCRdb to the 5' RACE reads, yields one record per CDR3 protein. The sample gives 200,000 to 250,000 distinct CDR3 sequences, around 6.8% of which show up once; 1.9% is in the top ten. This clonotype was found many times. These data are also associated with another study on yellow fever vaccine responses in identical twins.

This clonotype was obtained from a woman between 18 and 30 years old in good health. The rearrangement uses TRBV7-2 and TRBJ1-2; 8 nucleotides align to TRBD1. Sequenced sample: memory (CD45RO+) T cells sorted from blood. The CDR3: CASSLPGQVRGYTF. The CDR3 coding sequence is TGTGCCAGCAGCTTACCGGGACAGGTCCGTGGCTACACCTTC.